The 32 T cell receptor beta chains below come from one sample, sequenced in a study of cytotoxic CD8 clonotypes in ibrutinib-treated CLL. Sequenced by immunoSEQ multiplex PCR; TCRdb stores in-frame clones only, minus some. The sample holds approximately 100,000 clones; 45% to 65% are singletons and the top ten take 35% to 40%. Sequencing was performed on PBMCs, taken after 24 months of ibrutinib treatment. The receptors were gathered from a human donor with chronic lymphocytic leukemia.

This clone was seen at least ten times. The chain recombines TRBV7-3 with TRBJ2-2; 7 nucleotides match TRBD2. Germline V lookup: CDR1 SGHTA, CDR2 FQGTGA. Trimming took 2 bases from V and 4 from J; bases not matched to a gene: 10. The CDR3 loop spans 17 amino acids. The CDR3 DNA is TGTGCCAGCAGCTTATCTCCCGGGGGGATACGCACCGGGGAGCTGTTTTTT. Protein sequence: CASSLSPGGIRTGELFF.

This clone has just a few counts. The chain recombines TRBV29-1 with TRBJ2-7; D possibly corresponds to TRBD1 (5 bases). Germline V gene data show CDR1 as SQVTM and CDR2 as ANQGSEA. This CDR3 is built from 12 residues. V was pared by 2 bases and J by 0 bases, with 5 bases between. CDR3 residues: CSVEQGSYEQYF. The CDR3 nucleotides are TGCAGCGTTGAACAGGGCTCCTACGAGCAGTACTTC.

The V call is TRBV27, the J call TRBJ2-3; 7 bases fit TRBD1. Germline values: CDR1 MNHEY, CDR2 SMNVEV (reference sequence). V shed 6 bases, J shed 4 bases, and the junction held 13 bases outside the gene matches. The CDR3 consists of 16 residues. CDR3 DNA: TGTGCCAGCAGCCGTCCACATCCTGGACAGGCAGATACGCAGTATTTT. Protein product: CASSRPHPGQADTQYF.

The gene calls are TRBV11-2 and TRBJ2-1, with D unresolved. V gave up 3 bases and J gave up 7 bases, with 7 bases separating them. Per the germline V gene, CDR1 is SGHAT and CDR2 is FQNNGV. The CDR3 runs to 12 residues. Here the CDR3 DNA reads TGTGCCAGCAGCTTGGTAGAGAATGAGCAGTTCTTC. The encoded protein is CASSLVENEQFF.

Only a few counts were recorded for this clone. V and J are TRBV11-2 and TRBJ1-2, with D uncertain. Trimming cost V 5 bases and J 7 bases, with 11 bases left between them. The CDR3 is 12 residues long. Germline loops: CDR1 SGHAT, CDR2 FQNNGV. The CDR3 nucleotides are TGTGCCAGCAGCCCGCCCAGAGGTGGCTACACCTTC. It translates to CASSPPRGGYTF.

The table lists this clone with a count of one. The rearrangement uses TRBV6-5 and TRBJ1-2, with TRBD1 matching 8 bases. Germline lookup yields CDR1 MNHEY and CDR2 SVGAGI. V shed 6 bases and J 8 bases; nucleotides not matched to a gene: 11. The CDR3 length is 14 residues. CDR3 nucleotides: TGTGCCAGCAGGGGACTGGGACAGGCGGTGGGCTACACCTTC. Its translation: CASRGLGQAVGYTF.

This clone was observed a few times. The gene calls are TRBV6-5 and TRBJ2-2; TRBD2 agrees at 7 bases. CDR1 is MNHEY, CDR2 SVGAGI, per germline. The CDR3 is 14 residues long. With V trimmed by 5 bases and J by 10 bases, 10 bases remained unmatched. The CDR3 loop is CASSRGLKNTELFF. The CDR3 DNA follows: TGTGCCAGCAGTCGGGGACTAAAAAATACGGAGCTGTTTTTT.

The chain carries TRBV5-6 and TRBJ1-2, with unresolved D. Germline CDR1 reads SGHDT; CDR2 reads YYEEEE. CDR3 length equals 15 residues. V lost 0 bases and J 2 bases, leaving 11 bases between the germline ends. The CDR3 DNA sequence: TGTGCCAGCAGCTTGGACAGATCGTGGAACTATGGCTACACCTTC. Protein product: CASSLDRSWNYGYTF. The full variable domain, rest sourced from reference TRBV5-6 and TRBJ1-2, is DAGVTQSPTHLIKTRGQQVTLRCSPKSGHDTVSWYQQALGQGPQFIFQYYEEEERQRGNFPDRFSGHQFPNYSSELNVNALLLGDSALYLCASSLDRSWNYGYTFGSGTRLTVV.

The CDR3 protein is CAWSAQAHGYTF. The CDR3 nucleotides read TGTGCCTGGAGCGCGCAGGCCCATGGCTACACCTTC. The chain has TRBV30 and TRBJ1-2; D is unresolved. Trimming took 3 bases from V and 6 from J, leaving 11 bases between them. CDR3 length: 12 amino acids. CDR1 GTSNPN and CDR2 SVGIG come from the germline V gene (reference sequence).

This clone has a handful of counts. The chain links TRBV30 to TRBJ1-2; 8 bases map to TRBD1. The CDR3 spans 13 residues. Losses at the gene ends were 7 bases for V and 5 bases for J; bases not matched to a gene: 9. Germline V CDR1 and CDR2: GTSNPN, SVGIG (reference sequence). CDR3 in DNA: TGTGCCTTGACAGGGGCGATCGGGTATGGCTACACCTTC. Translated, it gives CALTGAIGYGYTF.

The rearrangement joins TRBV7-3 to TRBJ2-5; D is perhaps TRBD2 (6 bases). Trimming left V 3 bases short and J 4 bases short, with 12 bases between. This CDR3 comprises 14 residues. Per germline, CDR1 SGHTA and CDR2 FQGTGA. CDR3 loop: CASSFAGRSETQYF. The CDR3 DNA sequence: TGTGCCAGCAGCTTTGCGGGGAGGTCAGAGACCCAGTACTTC. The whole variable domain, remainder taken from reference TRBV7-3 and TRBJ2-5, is GAGVSQTPSNKVTEKGKYVELRCDPISGHTALYWYRQSLGQGPEFLIYFQGTGAADDSGLPNDRFFAVRPEGSVSTLKIQRTERGDSAVYLCASSFAGRSETQYFGPGTRLLVL.

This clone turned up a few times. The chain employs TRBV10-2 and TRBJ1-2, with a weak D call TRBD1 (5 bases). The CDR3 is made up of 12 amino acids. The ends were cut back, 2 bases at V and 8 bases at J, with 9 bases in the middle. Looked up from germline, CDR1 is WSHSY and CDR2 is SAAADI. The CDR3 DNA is TGCGCCAGCAGTGAGCAGGGAGGGGGCTACACCTTC. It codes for CASSEQGGGYTF.

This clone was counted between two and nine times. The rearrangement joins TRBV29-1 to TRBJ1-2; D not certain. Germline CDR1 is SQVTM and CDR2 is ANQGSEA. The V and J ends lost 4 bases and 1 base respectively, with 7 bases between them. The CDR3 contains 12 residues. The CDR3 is CSVVSYNYGYTF. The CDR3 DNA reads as TGCAGCGTTGTGAGCTATAACTATGGCTACACCTTC.

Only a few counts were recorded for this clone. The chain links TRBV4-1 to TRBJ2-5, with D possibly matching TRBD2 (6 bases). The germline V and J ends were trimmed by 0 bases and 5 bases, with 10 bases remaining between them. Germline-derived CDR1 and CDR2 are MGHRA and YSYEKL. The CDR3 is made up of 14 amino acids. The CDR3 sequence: CASSQEEGKETQYF. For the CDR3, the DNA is TGCGCCAGCAGCCAAGAGGAGGGGAAGGAGACCCAGTACTTC.

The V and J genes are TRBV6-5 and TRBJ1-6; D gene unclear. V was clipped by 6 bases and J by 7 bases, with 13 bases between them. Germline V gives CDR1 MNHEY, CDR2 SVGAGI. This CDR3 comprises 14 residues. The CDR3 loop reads CASRAQVENSPLHF. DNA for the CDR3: TGTGCCAGCAGGGCCCAGGTCGAGAATTCACCCCTCCACTTT.

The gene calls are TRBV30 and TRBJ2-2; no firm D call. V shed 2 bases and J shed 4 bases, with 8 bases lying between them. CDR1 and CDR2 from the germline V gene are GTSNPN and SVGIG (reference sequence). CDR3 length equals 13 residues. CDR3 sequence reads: CAWSRQSTGELFF. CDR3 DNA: TGTGCCTGGAGTCGACAAAGCACCGGGGAGCTGTTTTTT.

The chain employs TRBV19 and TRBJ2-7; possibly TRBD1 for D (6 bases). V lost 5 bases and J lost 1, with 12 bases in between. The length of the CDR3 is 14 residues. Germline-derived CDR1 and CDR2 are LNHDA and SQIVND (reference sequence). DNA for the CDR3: TGTGCCAGTAGTCTACAAACAGGGTCCTACGAGCAGTACTTC. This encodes CASSLQTGSYEQYF. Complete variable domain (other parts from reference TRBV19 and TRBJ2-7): DGGITQSPKYLFRKEGQNVTLSCEQNLNHDAMYWYRQDPGQGLRLIYYSQIVNDFQKGDIAEGYSVSREKKESFPLTVTSAQKNPTAFYLCASSLQTGSYEQYFGPGTRLTVT.

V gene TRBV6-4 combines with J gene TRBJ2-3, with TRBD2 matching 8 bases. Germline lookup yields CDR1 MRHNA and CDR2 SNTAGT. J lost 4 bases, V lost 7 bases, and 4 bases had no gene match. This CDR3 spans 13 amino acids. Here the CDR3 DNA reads TGTGCCAGCAAGGGACTAGGATCAGATACGCAGTATTTT. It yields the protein CASKGLGSDTQYF.

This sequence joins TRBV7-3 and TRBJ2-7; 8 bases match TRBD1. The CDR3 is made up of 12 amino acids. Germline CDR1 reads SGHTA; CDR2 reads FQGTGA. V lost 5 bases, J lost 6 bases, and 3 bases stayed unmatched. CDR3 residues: CASSKTGGEQYF. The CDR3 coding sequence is TGTGCCAGCAGCAAAACAGGGGGCGAGCAGTACTTC.

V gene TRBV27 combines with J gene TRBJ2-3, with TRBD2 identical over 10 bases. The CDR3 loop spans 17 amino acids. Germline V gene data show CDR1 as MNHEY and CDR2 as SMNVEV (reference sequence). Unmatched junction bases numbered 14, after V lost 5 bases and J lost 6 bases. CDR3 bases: TGTGCCAGCAGTCCCGCCCAGAAAGCGGGGGGGCGGGATACGCAGTATTTT. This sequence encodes CASSPAQKAGGRDTQYF.

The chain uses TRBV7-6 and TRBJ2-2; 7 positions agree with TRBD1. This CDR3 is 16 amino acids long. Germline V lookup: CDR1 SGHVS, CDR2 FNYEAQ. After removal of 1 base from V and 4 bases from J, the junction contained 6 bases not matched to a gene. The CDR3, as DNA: TGTGCCAGCAGCTTAGGACAGGGTCTCGGCACCGGGGAGCTGTTTTTT. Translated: CASSLGQGLGTGELFF.

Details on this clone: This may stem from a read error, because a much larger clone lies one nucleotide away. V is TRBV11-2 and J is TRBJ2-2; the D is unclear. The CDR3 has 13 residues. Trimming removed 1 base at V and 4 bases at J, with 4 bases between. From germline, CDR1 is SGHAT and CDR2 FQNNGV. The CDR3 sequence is CASSLGATGELFF. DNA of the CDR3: TGTGCCAGCAGCTTAGGGGCCACCGGGGAGCTGTTTTTT.

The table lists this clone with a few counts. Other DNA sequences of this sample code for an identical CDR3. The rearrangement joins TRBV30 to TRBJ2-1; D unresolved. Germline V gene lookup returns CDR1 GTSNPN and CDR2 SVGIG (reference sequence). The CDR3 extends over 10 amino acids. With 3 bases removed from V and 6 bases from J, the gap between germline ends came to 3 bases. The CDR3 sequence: CAWSVNEQFF. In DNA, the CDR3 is TGTGCCTGGAGCGTCAATGAGCAGTTCTTC.

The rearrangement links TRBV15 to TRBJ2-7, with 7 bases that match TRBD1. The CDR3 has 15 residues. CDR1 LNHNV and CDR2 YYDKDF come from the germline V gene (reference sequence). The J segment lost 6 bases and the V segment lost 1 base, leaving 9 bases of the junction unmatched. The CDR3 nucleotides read TGTGCCACCAGCAGAGTCGTTACAGGGGTGAGCGAGCAGTACTTC. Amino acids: CATSRVVTGVSEQYF.

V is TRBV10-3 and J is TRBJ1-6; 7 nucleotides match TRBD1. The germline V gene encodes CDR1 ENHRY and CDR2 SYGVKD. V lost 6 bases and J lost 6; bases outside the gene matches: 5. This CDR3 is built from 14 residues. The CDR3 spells CAISPGQLNSPLHF. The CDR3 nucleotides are TGTGCCATCAGCCCGGGACAGCTTAATTCACCCCTCCACTTT.

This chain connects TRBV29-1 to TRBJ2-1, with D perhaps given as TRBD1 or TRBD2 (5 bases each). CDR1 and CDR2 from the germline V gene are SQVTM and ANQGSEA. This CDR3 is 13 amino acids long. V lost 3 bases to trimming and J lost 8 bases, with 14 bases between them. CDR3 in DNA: TGCAGCGTTGAGAGGGGAACTTTTGATGAGCAGTTCTTC. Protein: CSVERGTFDEQFF.

The CDR3 nucleotides are TGCGCCAGCAGCCACGTAGGGACGGAAGATACGCAGTATTTT. Its protein is CASSHVGTEDTQYF. The chain recombines TRBV5-1 with TRBJ2-3; either TRBD1 or TRBD2 may fit D (5 bases each). The CDR3 sequence is 14 residues long. V lost 4 bases and J lost 5, with 14 bases in between. Germline V CDR1 and CDR2: SGHRS, YFSETQ.

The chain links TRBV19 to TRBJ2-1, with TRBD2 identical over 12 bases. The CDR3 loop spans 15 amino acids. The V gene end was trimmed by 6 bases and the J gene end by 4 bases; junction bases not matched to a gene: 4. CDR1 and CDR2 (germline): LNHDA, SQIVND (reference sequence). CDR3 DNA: TGTGCCAGTAGACGGACTAGCGGGAATTACAATGAGCAGTTCTTC. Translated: CASRRTSGNYNEQFF.

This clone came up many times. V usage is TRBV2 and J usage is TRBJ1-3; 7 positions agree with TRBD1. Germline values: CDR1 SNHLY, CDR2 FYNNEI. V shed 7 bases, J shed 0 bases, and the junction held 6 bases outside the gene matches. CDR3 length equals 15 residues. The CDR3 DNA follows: TGTGCCAGCAAATTGGACAGGACCTCTGGAAACACCATATATTTT. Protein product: CASKLDRTSGNTIYF.

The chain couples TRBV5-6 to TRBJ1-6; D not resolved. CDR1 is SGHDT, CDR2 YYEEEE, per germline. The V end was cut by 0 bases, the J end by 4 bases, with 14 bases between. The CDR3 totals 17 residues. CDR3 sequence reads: CASSLGHLPIYNSPLHF. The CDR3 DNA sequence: TGTGCCAGCAGCTTGGGGCACCTACCCATTTATAATTCACCCCTCCACTTT.

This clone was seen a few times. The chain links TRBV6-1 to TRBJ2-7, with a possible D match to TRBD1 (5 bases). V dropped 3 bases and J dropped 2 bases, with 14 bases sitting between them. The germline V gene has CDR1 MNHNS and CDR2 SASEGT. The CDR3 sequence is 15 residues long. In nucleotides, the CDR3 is TGTGCCAGCAGTGATGTGACAGCGACGGCCTACGAGCAGTACTTC. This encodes CASSDVTATAYEQYF.

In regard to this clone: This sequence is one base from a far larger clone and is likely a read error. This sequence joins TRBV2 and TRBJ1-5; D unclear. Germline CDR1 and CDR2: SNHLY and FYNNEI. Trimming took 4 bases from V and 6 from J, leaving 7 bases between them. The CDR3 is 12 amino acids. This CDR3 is CASSGVGQPQHF. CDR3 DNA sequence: TGTGCCAGCAGTGGCGTCGGTCAGCCCCAGCATTTT.